A single TCR beta chain is shown here with its context. This record comes from a study of blood T cell repertoires in COVID-19. CDR3 length: 18 residues. CDR1 is MGHRA, CDR2 YSYEKL, per germline. The germline V and J ends were trimmed by 0 bases and 1 base, with 18 bases remaining between them. Only in-frame clones appear in the TCRdb table, and some are missing; sequencing was by immunoSEQ multiplex PCR. There are about 170,000 clones in the sample; 80% to 85% occur only once, and 2.9% lies in the top ten. The rearrangement links TRBV4-1 to TRBJ2-5; D is perhaps TRBD2 (7 bases). Input material: peripheral blood. This TCR came from a woman aged 55-69 years with acute or convalescent COVID-19. CDR3 amino acids: CASSQEDRGGGGQETQYF. The CDR3 bases are TGCGCCAGCAGCCAAGAGGATAGGGGGGGCGGAGGCCAAGAGACCCAGTACTTC.